This TCR beta chain was captured in a study of T cell responses to AZD1222 COVID-19 vaccine. Study-level background: The study pooled second doses at about 4 or about 12 weeks.

Whole-study results and caveats: Donors in the cohort were predominantly white British and more often female, and clonal diversity was possibly underestimated. Without day 14 samples, only post-peak T cell repertoires were studied. Spike was spanned by vaccine-associated CD4 TCRs, with dominance at 160-218 and 743-854.

To note about this clone: The antigen is not known.

Profiling relied on immunoSEQ multiplex PCR, and the TCRdb table lists in-frame clones only, not all of them. The repertoire holds about 150,000 clones, with just under 95% as singletons. Germline V gene lookup returns CDR1 SGHNT and CDR2 YYREEE (reference sequence). The CDR3 covers 16 residues. V lost 4 bases, J lost 1 base, and 7 bases stayed unmatched. The TCR sequence derives from an adult in good health. The chain carries TRBV5-4 and TRBJ2-2, with TRBD1 matching over 7 bases. This sample comprised peripheral blood, obtained on day 0 of AZD1222 vaccination. CDR3 coding DNA: TGTGCCAGCAGCCCCACAGGGGCTATGAACACCGGGGAGCTGTTTTTT. Its protein product is CASSPTGAMNTGELFF.